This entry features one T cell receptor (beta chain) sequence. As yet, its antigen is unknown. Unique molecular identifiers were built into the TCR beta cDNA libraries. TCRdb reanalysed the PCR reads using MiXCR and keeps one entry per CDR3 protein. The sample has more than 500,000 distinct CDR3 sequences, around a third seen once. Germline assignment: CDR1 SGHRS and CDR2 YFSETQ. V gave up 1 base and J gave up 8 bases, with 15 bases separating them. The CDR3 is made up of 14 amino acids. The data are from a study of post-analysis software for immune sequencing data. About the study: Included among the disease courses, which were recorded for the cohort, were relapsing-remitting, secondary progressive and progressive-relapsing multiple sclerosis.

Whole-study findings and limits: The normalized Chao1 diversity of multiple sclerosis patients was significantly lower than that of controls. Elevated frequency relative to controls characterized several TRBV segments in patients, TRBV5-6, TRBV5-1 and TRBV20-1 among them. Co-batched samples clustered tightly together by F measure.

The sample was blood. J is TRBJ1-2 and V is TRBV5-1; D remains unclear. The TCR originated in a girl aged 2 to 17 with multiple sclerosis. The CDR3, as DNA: TGCGCCAGCAGCTTGCCCGACGGGAGGTACGGCTACACCTTC. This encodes CASSLPDGRYGYTF.